This TCR beta chain came from a study of T cell changes during pregnancy in multiple sclerosis. TCRdb keeps only in-frame clones here, not all; method: immunoSEQ multiplex PCR. The table shows more than 100,000 clones, with around nine tenths occurring only once. V was shortened by 5 bases and J by 0 bases, with 14 bases between the two germline ends. Germline V gives CDR1 SGHTA, CDR2 FQGNSA. CDR3 length equals 16 residues. The sequence derives from a female donor with multiple sclerosis, enrolled in a pregnancy study. The material sequenced was peripheral blood, taken after pregnancy. This chain links TRBV7-2 with TRBJ1-5; weak D call: TRBD1 (5 bases). The CDR3 bases are TGTGCCAGCAGCAACCAGGGATCTATTAGCAATCAGCCCCAGCATTTT. This gives the protein CASSNQGSISNQPQHF.